The source of this T cell receptor beta chain is a study of blood T cells in healthy people across ages. Then a second PCR, running roughly 6 to 12 cycles, was carried out with a sample-barcoded 5' primer and a J-beta primer mix. TCRdb analysed the 5' RACE reads with MiXCR anew, one entry per CDR3 protein. The table includes about 570,000 distinct CDR3 sequences, 25% to 30% detected once. This clonotype was detected a few times. CDR3 length: 14 amino acids. Germline V CDR1 and CDR2: SEHNR, FQNEAQ (reference sequence). The J segment lost 10 bases and the V segment lost 5 bases, leaving 8 bases of the junction unmatched.

The genes are TRBV7-9 and TRBJ1-4, with 9 bases that match TRBD1. Specimen: blood. The sequence derives from a woman in her seventies in good health. CDR3 loop: CASSRDRVVGKLFF. The CDR3 region has the DNA TGTGCCAGCAGCCGGGACAGGGTAGTCGGAAAACTGTTTTTT.